A single sample is the source of the 26 T cell receptor beta chains below, sequenced in a study of response to subunit inactivated influenza vaccine. TCRdb re-called the RT-PCR reads with MiXCR, one entry per CDR3 protein. The table has over 150,000 distinct CDR3 sequences, over 13% seen once. The specimen was CD8+ T cells sorted from PBMCs, collected less than 6 days after vaccination. These receptor sequences come from a man in his forties or fifties who received an inactivated influenza vaccine.

The J gene is TRBJ1-5, the V gene TRBV4-3, with a possible D match to TRBD1 (5 bases). The length of the CDR3 is 17 residues. V dropped 0 bases and J dropped 3 bases, with 15 bases sitting between them. CDR1 is LGHNA, CDR2 YSLEER, per germline. In DNA, the CDR3 is TGCGCCAGCAGCCAAGATGGAAGGGCAGGGCCCAATCAGCCCCAGCATTTT. Translated: CASSQDGRAGPNQPQHF.

This chain links TRBV20-1 with TRBJ2-4; weak D call: TRBD2 (5 bases). V shed 3 bases and J shed 8 bases, with 14 bases lying between them. The CDR3 covers 13 residues. Germline-derived CDR1 and CDR2 are DFQATT and SNEGSKA (reference sequence). This CDR3 reads CSASRLLGDIQYF. CDR3 DNA: TGCAGTGCTAGCCGTCTCCTCGGGGACATTCAGTACTTC.

In this sample, this clonotype turned up many times. V and J are TRBV25-1 and TRBJ2-2; the D is unclear. V was trimmed by 4 bases and J by 6 bases, leaving 6 bases between them. Germline V CDR1 and CDR2: MGHDK, SYGVNS. This CDR3 is 12 amino acids long. As DNA, the CDR3 is TGTGCCAGCAGTGGGGGTTCCGGGGAGCTGTTTTTT. This gives the protein CASSGGSGELFF.

The chain combines TRBV19 with TRBJ1-5; 11 nucleotides agree with TRBD1. CDR1 and CDR2 (germline): LNHDA, SQIVND (reference sequence). CDR3 length: 15 residues. V was clipped by 8 bases and J by 4 bases; unmatched bases: 7. The CDR3 protein is CASQKRDRGNQPQHF. In DNA, the CDR3 is TGTGCCAGTCAGAAACGGGACAGGGGGAATCAGCCCCAGCATTTT.

This clonotype was seen only a few times. The chain recombines TRBV29-1 with TRBJ2-7; D not certain. The V gene's germline CDR1 is SQVTM and CDR2 ANQGSEA. The CDR3 consists of 14 residues. The V end lost 5 bases, the J end lost 2 bases, and 16 bases lay between the germline ends. The CDR3 loop is CSVLRLGPTYEQYF. CDR3 DNA: TGCAGCGTTCTGAGGTTGGGCCCCACCTACGAGCAGTACTTC.

The chain is built from TRBV4-3 and TRBJ2-2; D call uncertain. The CDR3 runs 16 residues. V was shortened by 1 base and J by 6 bases, with 15 bases between the two germline ends. CDR1 and CDR2 from the germline V gene are LGHNA and YSLEER. In DNA form, the CDR3 reads TGCGCCAGCAGCCAAGCGGGTCTGACCCTCCCCGGGGAGCTGTTTTTT. The encoded protein is CASSQAGLTLPGELFF.

The rearrangement uses TRBV12-3 or TRBV12-4 and TRBJ2-3, with no clear D. Trimming removed 6 bases at V and 5 bases at J, with 18 bases between. There are 15 residues in the CDR3. The DNA for the CDR3 is TGTGCCAGCAGCCCCTCGGGCTATCTGGGAGATACGCAGTATTTT. It specifies CASSPSGYLGDTQYF.

The J gene is TRBJ2-1, the V gene TRBV28; no clear D gene. This CDR3 has 11 amino acids. From germline, CDR1 is MDHEN and CDR2 SYDVKM. Trimming stripped 3 bases from V and 8 bases from J, with 5 bases between. The DNA of the CDR3 is TGTGCCAGCAGTTTTAGGCATGAGCAGTTCTTC. This translates into CASSFRHEQFF.

This clonotype was counted ten times or more. The chain has TRBV6-2 or TRBV6-3 and TRBJ1-4, with a weak D call TRBD1 (5 bases). Germline V CDR1 and CDR2: MNHEY, SVGEGT. V was pared by 7 bases and J by 0 bases, with 9 bases between. The CDR3 consists of 14 residues. The CDR3 DNA sequence: TGTGCCAGCACCGCGACAGCAACTAATGAAAAACTGTTTTTT. Protein: CASTATATNEKLFF.

This clonotype showed up just a few times. The CDR3 is CASSATEQYF. For the CDR3, the DNA is TGTGCCAGCAGTGCCACAGAGCAGTACTTC. The rearrangement uses TRBV28 and TRBJ2-7; D gene uncertain. V was cut by 5 bases and J by 7 bases, with 6 bases left in between. The germline gives CDR1 MDHEN, CDR2 SYDVKM. The CDR3 extends over 10 amino acids.

Many counts were recorded for this clonotype. The chain has TRBV29-1 and TRBJ2-3, with 12 bases lining up with TRBD2. V gave up 7 bases and J gave up 1 base; unmatched junction bases: 6. Germline V gene sequence: CDR1 SQVTM, CDR2 ANQGSEA. CDR3 size: 15 residues. CDR3: CSARRLAGGTDTQYF. CDR3 nucleotides: TGCAGCGCCCGGCGACTAGCGGGAGGCACAGATACGCAGTATTTT.

This clonotype showed up just a few times. The gene calls are TRBV6-2 or TRBV6-3 and TRBJ2-2; weak D call: TRBD2 (5 bases). The germline V gene has CDR1 MNHEY and CDR2 SVGEGT. V gave up 6 bases and J gave up 6 bases, with 17 bases separating them. The CDR3 sequence is 15 residues long. The CDR3: CASSLFLARSGELFF. The CDR3 DNA reads TGTGCCAGCAGCCTCTTTTTAGCGAGGTCCGGGGAGCTGTTTTTT.

The table lists this clonotype with many counts. CDR3 sequence: CASSPRDRDPNYYNEQFF. The CDR3 nucleotides are TGCGCCAGCAGCCCCAGGGACAGGGACCCTAATTACTACAATGAGCAGTTCTTC. The chain combines TRBV5-1 with TRBJ2-1; 9 nucleotides agree with TRBD1. V lost 4 bases, J lost 3 bases, and 14 bases stayed unmatched. There are 18 residues in the CDR3. CDR1 and CDR2 from the germline V gene are SGHRS and YFSETQ.

This clonotype appeared a few times. The chain carries TRBV29-1 and TRBJ2-2; 7 bases align to TRBD1. Germline CDR1 is SQVTM and CDR2 is ANQGSEA. The length of the CDR3 is 15 residues. Trimming took 6 bases from V and 1 from J; bases not matched to a gene: 8. The CDR3 sequence is CSVYLGTVNTGELFF. The CDR3 DNA sequence: TGCAGCGTCTACCTCGGGACAGTGAACACCGGGGAGCTGTTTTTT.

In this sample, this clonotype turned up a few times. Here the CDR3 reads CAISETGQGALDTQYF. DNA for the CDR3: TGTGCCATCAGTGAGACGGGACAGGGGGCCTTAGATACGCAGTATTTT. The chain employs TRBV10-3 and TRBJ2-3, with TRBD1 matching over 12 bases. Looked up from germline, CDR1 is ENHRY and CDR2 is SYGVKD. J was trimmed by 5 bases and V by 2 bases; bases with no gene match: 5. CDR3 size: 16 residues.

Only a few counts were recorded for this clonotype. The junction departs from the called germline gene at one end, perhaps through a read error. The V gene is TRBV7-9, the J gene TRBJ2-5; no definite D call. This CDR3 is built from 14 residues. The germline gives CDR1 SEHNR, CDR2 FQNEAQ (reference sequence). In DNA form, the CDR3 reads TGTGCCAGCACCTTAGAAGGGCCCCAAGAGACCCAGTACTTC. It codes for CASTLEGPQETQYF.

The chain is built from TRBV13 and TRBJ1-1; possible D gene TRBD1, 6 bases. The germline V and J ends were trimmed by 5 bases and 10 bases, with 14 bases remaining between them. CDR1 PRHDT and CDR2 FYEKMQ come from the germline V gene (reference sequence). The CDR3 is 12 residues long. CDR3 sequence reads: CASSPWTAPAFF. The CDR3 DNA is TGTGCCAGCAGCCCCTGGACAGCCCCAGCTTTCTTT.

This rearrangement joins TRBV12-3 or TRBV12-4 to TRBJ2-7, with 8 bases matching TRBD2. After removal of 2 bases from V and 6 bases from J, the junction contained 9 bases not matched to a gene. CDR3 length: 15 residues. CDR3 protein: CASSLFAGGLREQYF. CDR3 DNA sequence: TGTGCCAGCAGTTTATTTGCGGGGGGCCTTCGCGAGCAGTACTTC.

The gene calls are TRBV7-9 and TRBJ2-7; 11 bases agree with TRBD1. The CDR3 covers 17 residues. Per the germline V gene, CDR1 is SEHNR and CDR2 is FQNEAQ (reference sequence). Trimming cost V 2 bases and J 3 bases; bases outside gene matches: 9. The CDR3: CASSLTSGTGGYYEQYF. CDR3 coding DNA: TGTGCCAGCAGCTTAACATCCGGGACAGGGGGATACTACGAGCAGTACTTC.

The chain couples TRBV29-1 to TRBJ2-1; TRBD2 might be the D (6 bases). Germline values: CDR1 SQVTM, CDR2 ANQGSEA. The CDR3 sequence is 13 residues long. V lost 7 bases and J lost 3, with 13 bases in between. The CDR3 nucleotides read TGCAGCGGTAGCGGCGGCGACTACAATGAGCAGTTCTTC. Translation: CSGSGGDYNEQFF.

In its sample, this clonotype was seen a few times. In DNA form, the CDR3 reads TGCAGTGCTAGAGACCCCTTCCAGGGGTCCTCCTACGAGCAGTACTTC. Its protein is CSARDPFQGSSYEQYF. This chain connects TRBV20-1 to TRBJ2-7, with D perhaps matching TRBD1 (6 bases). Per germline, CDR1 DFQATT and CDR2 SNEGSKA (reference sequence). The CDR3 runs 16 residues. The V end was cut by 0 bases, the J end by 0 bases, with 15 bases between.

This sequence joins TRBV24-1 and TRBJ2-3; possible D gene TRBD2, 5 bases. The CDR3 sequence is 13 residues long. Trimming removed 9 bases at V and 4 bases at J, with 13 bases between. CDR1 KGHDR and CDR2 SFDVKD come from the germline V gene. The chain's CDR3 is CATGEGVSDTQYF. CDR3 coding DNA: TGTGCCACCGGAGAGGGAGTCTCAGATACGCAGTATTTT.

This clonotype was observed a few times. The V gene is TRBV6-1, the J gene TRBJ2-1; 10 bases line up with TRBD2. CDR1 is MNHNS and CDR2 is SASEGT in the germline V gene. The CDR3 runs to 14 residues. The V segment lost 8 bases and the J segment 4 bases; nucleotides outside the gene matches: 5. The CDR3 nucleotides read TGTGCCAGCCTCAGGACTAGCGGTTACAATGAGCAGTTCTTC. Encoded protein: CASLRTSGYNEQFF.

A few counts support this clonotype. The chain carries TRBV6-2 or TRBV6-3 and TRBJ1-5; D remains ambiguous. Trimming shortened V by 0 bases and J by 4 bases, and 10 bases separated the two germline ends. The CDR3 extends over 15 amino acids. Germline lookup yields CDR1 MNHEY and CDR2 SVGEGT. CDR3 sequence reads: CASSYSIARNQPQHF. CDR3 DNA: TGTGCCAGCAGTTACTCGATTGCGCGGAATCAGCCCCAGCATTTT.

The chain has TRBV7-8 and TRBJ2-5, with D possibly being TRBD1 (5 bases). This CDR3 is 14 amino acids long. V gave up 6 bases and J gave up 4 bases, with 15 bases separating them. Germline CDR1 reads SGHVS; CDR2 reads FQNEAQ. This CDR3 reads CASSSPTGAETQYF. As DNA, the CDR3 is TGTGCCAGCAGTTCGCCCACTGGGGCAGAGACCCAGTACTTC. Together with reference TRBV7-8 and TRBJ2-5, the CDR3 gives the full variable domain: GAGVSQSPRYKVAKRGQDVALRCDPISGHVSLFWYQQALGQGPEFLTYFQNEAQLDKSGLPSDRFFAERPEGSVSTLKIQRTQQEDSAVYLCASSSPTGAETQYFGPGTRLLVL.

The rearrangement joins TRBV6-1 to TRBJ2-1; the match to TRBD1 covers 12 bases. V lost 6 bases, J lost 8 bases, and 11 bases stayed unmatched. The CDR3 is made up of 16 amino acids. The germline gives CDR1 MNHNS, CDR2 SASEGT. In DNA, the CDR3 is TGTGCCAGCAGGCGGGGGACAGGGGGCTGGGGTGATGAGCAGTTCTTC. Its protein product is CASRRGTGGWGDEQFF.